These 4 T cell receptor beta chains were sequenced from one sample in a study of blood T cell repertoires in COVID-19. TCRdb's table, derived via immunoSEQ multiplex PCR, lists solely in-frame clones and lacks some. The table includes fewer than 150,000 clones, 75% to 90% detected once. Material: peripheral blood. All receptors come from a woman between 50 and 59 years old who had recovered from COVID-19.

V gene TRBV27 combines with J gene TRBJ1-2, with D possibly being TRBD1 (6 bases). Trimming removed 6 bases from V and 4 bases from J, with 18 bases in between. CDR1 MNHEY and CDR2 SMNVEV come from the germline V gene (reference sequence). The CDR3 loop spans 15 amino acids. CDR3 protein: CASRVSRTETYGYTF. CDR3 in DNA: TGTGCCAGCAGGGTTTCTCGGACAGAGACCTATGGCTACACCTTC.

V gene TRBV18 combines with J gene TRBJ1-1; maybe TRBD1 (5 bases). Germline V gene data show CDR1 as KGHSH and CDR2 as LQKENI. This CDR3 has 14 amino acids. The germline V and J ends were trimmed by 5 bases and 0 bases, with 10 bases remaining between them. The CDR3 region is CASSARQMNTEAFF. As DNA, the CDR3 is TGTGCCAGCTCAGCGAGACAGATGAACACTGAAGCTTTCTTT.

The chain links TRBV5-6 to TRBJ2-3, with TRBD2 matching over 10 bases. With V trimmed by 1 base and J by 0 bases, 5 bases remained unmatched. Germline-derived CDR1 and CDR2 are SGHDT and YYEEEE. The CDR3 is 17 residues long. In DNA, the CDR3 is TGTGCCAGCAGCTTGTTAGCGGGAGGTCCTAGCACAGATACGCAGTATTTT. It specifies CASSLLAGGPSTDTQYF.

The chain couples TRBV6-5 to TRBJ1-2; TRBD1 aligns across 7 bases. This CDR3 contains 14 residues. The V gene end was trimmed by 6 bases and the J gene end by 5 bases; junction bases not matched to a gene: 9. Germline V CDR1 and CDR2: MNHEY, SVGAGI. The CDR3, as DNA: TGTGCCAGCAGCCAACTAGGGGGCATGTATGGCTACACCTTC. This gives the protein CASSQLGGMYGYTF.